This is a list of T cell receptor beta chains from one sample in a study of radiotherapy plus CTLA-4 blockade in lung cancer. Profiled with immunoSEQ multiplex PCR; TCRdb holds only in-frame clones, not every one. Counted here are around 120,000 clones, 78% occurring once; the ten biggest clones make up over 4%. The sequenced sample was peripheral blood, obtained from a patient treated with radiotherapy plus ipilimumab. These receptors originate from a human donor with non-small cell lung cancer who had a partial response to radiotherapy plus ipilimumab. CDR3s include the opening cysteine and the closing phenylalanine or tryptophan. Fields, in order: CDR3 protein, CDR3 DNA, J gene, D gene, clone size, V gene. The D gene is left open where the match is weak. A row's size may be missing; if present it is once, few, many or a size class.

cdr3_aa: CGVRHGSNYGYTF
cdr3_nt: TGTGGAGTGAGACACGGATCTAACTATGGCTACACCTTC
j_call: TRBJ1-2
d_call: -
clone_size: -
v_call: TRBV28

cdr3_aa: CASTQTGHLSGANVLTF
cdr3_nt: TGTGCCAGCACCCAAACGGGACATCTCTCTGGGGCCAACGTCCTGACTTTC
j_call: TRBJ2-6
d_call: -
clone_size: -
v_call: TRBV25-1

cdr3_aa: CAWVGGVSGLGETQYF
cdr3_nt: TGTGCCTGGGTGGGCGGGGTTTCGGGGTTAGGGGAGACCCAGTACTTC
j_call: TRBJ2-5
d_call: -
clone_size: -
v_call: TRBV30

cdr3_aa: CASSLAPPGDSTDTQYF
cdr3_nt: TGCGCCAGCAGCTTGGCCCCACCGGGAGACAGCACAGATACGCAGTATTTT
j_call: TRBJ2-3
d_call: -
clone_size: -
v_call: TRBV5-1

cdr3_aa: CASSPTSGGGDTQYF
cdr3_nt: TGTGCCAGCAGCCCGACTAGCGGGGGGGGAGATACGCAGTATTTT
j_call: TRBJ2-3
d_call: TRBD2
clone_size: -
v_call: TRBV7-9

cdr3_aa: CASSPSRLDGYTF
cdr3_nt: TGTGCCAGCAGCCCCTCGAGACTCGATGGCTACACCTTC
j_call: TRBJ1-2
d_call: -
clone_size: -
v_call: TRBV7-3

cdr3_aa: CASRTTGGREKLFF
cdr3_nt: TGTGCCAGCAGAACCACAGGGGGAAGGGAAAAACTGTTTTTT
j_call: TRBJ1-4
d_call: TRBD1
clone_size: once
v_call: TRBV6-5

cdr3_aa: CASTRRARDYEQYF
cdr3_nt: TGTGCCAGCACCCGCCGGGCGCGGGACTACGAGCAGTACTTC
j_call: TRBJ2-7
d_call: -
clone_size: -
v_call: TRBV6-1

cdr3_aa: CSVEGLDGNEQFF
cdr3_nt: TGCAGCGTTGAAGGGTTAGACGGGAATGAGCAGTTCTTC
j_call: TRBJ2-1
d_call: -
clone_size: -
v_call: TRBV29-1

cdr3_aa: CASALRTGPTDTQYF
cdr3_nt: TGTGCCAGCGCCCTCAGGACAGGCCCCACAGATACGCAGTATTTT
j_call: TRBJ2-3
d_call: TRBD1
clone_size: -
v_call: TRBV6-5

cdr3_aa: CASSPLVNEQFF
cdr3_nt: TGTGCCAGCTCACCACTCGTCAATGAGCAGTTCTTC
j_call: TRBJ2-1
d_call: -
clone_size: -
v_call: TRBV18

cdr3_aa: CASSLEQQTYGYTF
cdr3_nt: TGTGCCAGCAGCTTGGAGCAACAGACCTATGGCTACACCTTC
j_call: TRBJ1-2
d_call: -
clone_size: -
v_call: TRBV5-4

cdr3_aa: CASSTGFFNEKLFF
cdr3_nt: TGTGCCAGCAGTACGGGGTTCTTTAATGAAAAACTGTTTTTT
j_call: TRBJ1-4
d_call: -
clone_size: few
v_call: TRBV6-1

cdr3_aa: CASSRDTLSYEQYF
cdr3_nt: TGTGCCAGCAGTCGGGACACCCTCTCCTACGAGCAGTACTTC
j_call: TRBJ2-7
d_call: -
clone_size: -
v_call: TRBV6-5